The rows below give T cell receptor beta chains drawn from one sample of a study of CD8 T cells in ankylosing spondylitis. TCRdb passed the 5' RACE reads through MiXCR, listing each CDR3 protein once. The table records almost 400,000 distinct CDR3 sequences, 20% to 25% of them present only once. Sequenced sample: blood, either unsorted or a sorted T cell fraction (not recorded which). These receptors came from a male donor with ankylosing spondylitis. Both conserved end residues are part of each CDR3. A D gene is named only where the DNA matches it firmly. Size is omitted from some rows. Given values are once, few, many or a class for expanded clones.

d_call	j_call	v_call	clone_size	cdr3_aa	cdr3_nt
NA	TRBJ1-2	TRBV5-1	NA	CASSPPGGGYGYTF	TGCGCCAGCAGCCCTCCCGGGGGAGGCTATGGCTACACCTTC
NA	TRBJ1-3	TRBV29-1	few	CSVEGLGNTIYF	TGCAGCGTTGAAGGTCTGGGAAACACCATATATTTT
TRBD2	TRBJ2-1	TRBV20-1	NA	CSARVAGGPLSRNEQFF	TGCAGTGCTAGAGTAGCGGGAGGGCCTCTAAGTCGCAATGAGCAGTTCTTC
NA	TRBJ2-1	TRBV12-5	many	CASGPPGDRYNEQFF	TGTGCTAGTGGCCCCCCGGGAGATAGGTACAATGAGCAGTTCTTC
NA	TRBJ2-3	TRBV4-3	NA	CASSQDRTDYTDTQYF	TGCGCCAGCAGCCAAGATCGGACAGACTACACAGATACGCAGTATTTT
NA	TRBJ2-4	TRBV2	NA	CASGQFNIQYF	TGTGCCAGCGGGCAGTTTAACATTCAGTACTTC
TRBD2	TRBJ2-5	TRBV20-1	NA	CSARPGLAGVAKETQYF	TGCAGTGCTCGACCGGGACTAGCGGGAGTAGCTAAAGAGACCCAGTACTTC
NA	TRBJ1-1	TRBV29-1	NA	CSVGKGWNTEAFF	TGCAGCGTTGGGAAGGGGTGGAACACTGAAGCTTTCTTT
TRBD2	TRBJ2-3	TRBV7-3	few	CASSLPPTRGGTDTQYF	TGTGCCAGCAGCTTACCCCCTACGCGGGGGGGCACAGATACGCAGTATTTT
TRBD2	TRBJ2-1	TRBV3-1	NA	CASSQVPSAGVLHEQFF	TGTGCCAGCAGCCAAGTCCCCTCGGCGGGAGTCCTCCATGAGCAGTTCTTC
TRBD2	TRBJ2-1	TRBV25-1	NA	CASSESGIGTSVYNEQFF	TGTGCCAGCAGTGAATCAGGAATCGGGACTAGCGTCTACAATGAGCAGTTCTTC
TRBD1	TRBJ2-5	TRBV7-2	few	CASSLEGQGAWETQYF	TGTGCCAGCAGCTTAGAGGGACAGGGGGCTTGGGAGACCCAGTACTTC
TRBD1	TRBJ2-2	TRBV7-3	few	CASSWNRGTGELFF	TGTGCCAGCAGCTGGAACAGGGGAACCGGGGAGCTGTTTTTT
TRBD1	TRBJ1-1	TRBV28	NA	CASSLKGAYTEAFF	TGTGCCAGCAGTTTGAAGGGGGCCTACACTGAAGCTTTCTTT
NA	TRBJ2-3	TRBV2	NA	CAIPSGRSLADTQYF	TGTGCCATCCCCTCGGGGAGGTCACTTGCAGATACGCAGTATTTT
NA	TRBJ1-5	TRBV18	few	CASSEQGPDSGPRFHF	TGTGCCAGCTCAGAGCAGGGGCCGGATTCAGGTCCTCGATTTCATTTT
NA	TRBJ1-1	TRBV6-2/TRBV6-3	NA	CASSYPPGPSGTEAFF	TGTGCCAGCAGTTACCCACCAGGCCCTTCTGGCACTGAAGCTTTCTTT
NA	TRBJ2-3	TRBV20-1	NA	CSAREWGDTQYF	TGCAGTGCTAGAGAGTGGGGAGATACGCAGTATTTT
TRBD2	TRBJ2-7	TRBV28	NA	CASSLRSAGDYEQYF	TGTGCCAGCAGTTTAAGGTCAGCGGGAGACTACGAGCAGTACTTC
NA	TRBJ1-1	TRBV29-1	many	CSVVYTEAFF	TGCAGCGTTGTATACACTGAAGCTTTCTTT
TRBD2	TRBJ2-1	TRBV4-3	NA	CASSQVVAGGYNEQFF	TGCGCCAGCAGCCAAGTCGTAGCGGGGGGATACAATGAGCAGTTCTTC
NA	TRBJ1-5	TRBV28	NA	CASSLALQGRVYRNQPQHF	TGTGCCAGCAGTTTGGCCCTCCAGGGGCGGGTTTATCGGAATCAGCCCCAGCATTTT
NA	TRBJ2-2	TRBV29-1	few	CSVEHRVIGELFF	TGCAGCGTAGAACACAGGGTTATCGGGGAGCTGTTTTTT
TRBD1	TRBJ1-2	TRBV29-1	NA	CSVGGTGELYGYTF	TGCAGCGTTGGGGGGACAGGGGAACTCTATGGCTACACCTTC
TRBD2	TRBJ2-1	TRBV5-6	NA	CASSSTIGLVGSDEQFF	TGTGCCAGCAGCTCCACCATTGGACTAGTCGGCTCGGATGAGCAGTTCTTC
NA	TRBJ2-1	TRBV6-2/TRBV6-3	NA	CASSYAEWYNEQFF	TGTGCCAGCAGTTACGCCGAGTGGTACAATGAGCAGTTCTTC
TRBD2	TRBJ2-3	TRBV29-1	few	CSAPRGLAGVSDTQYF	TGCAGCGCTCCCAGGGGACTAGCGGGAGTCTCGGATACGCAGTATTTT
TRBD1	TRBJ1-5	TRBV6-2/TRBV6-3	NA	CASSGTARGVQHF	TGTGCCAGCAGTGGGACGGCCAGGGGGGTCCAGCATTTT
NA	TRBJ2-1	TRBV10-3	NA	CATARPNNEQFF	TGTGCCACCGCGCGGCCCAACAATGAGCAGTTCTTC
NA	TRBJ2-1	TRBV10-3	once	CAISEGAGTTNNEQFF	TGTGCCATCAGTGAAGGGGCCGGGACAACGAACAATGAGCAGTTCTTC
NA	TRBJ2-5	TRBV12-3/TRBV12-4	NA	CASSLAGWADQETQYF	TGTGCCAGCAGTTTGGCCGGGTGGGCGGACCAAGAGACCCAGTACTTC
TRBD2	TRBJ2-7	TRBV6-1	few	CASTASRRRGGSPYEQYF	TGTGCCAGCACGGCCTCTAGGCGGCGAGGCGGGAGTCCCTACGAGCAGTACTTC
NA	TRBJ1-2	TRBV7-2	NA	CASSLVGGGSYGYTF	TGTGCCAGCAGCTTAGTAGGTGGCGGATCCTATGGCTACACCTTC
NA	TRBJ2-2	TRBV29-1	NA	CSGLGDTGELFF	TGCAGCGGCCTAGGTGACACCGGGGAGCTGTTTTTT
NA	TRBJ2-7	TRBV5-6	many	CASSFTGTQHEQYF	TGTGCCAGCAGCTTCACAGGGACACAGCACGAGCAGTACTTC
TRBD1	TRBJ2-3	TRBV5-8	few	CASSPDRGRADTQYF	TGTGCCAGCAGCCCGGACAGGGGGCGGGCAGATACGCAGTATTTT
TRBD1	TRBJ1-2	TRBV11-3	NA	CASRPGDRGGYTF	TGTGCCAGCAGGCCTGGGGACAGGGGTGGCTACACCTTC
NA	TRBJ2-3	TRBV13	few	CASSPGQFRGQYF	TGTGCCAGCAGCCCCGGACAGTTCAGGGGGCAGTATTTT
NA	TRBJ2-4	TRBV6-1	NA	CASTISYGARDIQYF	TGTGCCAGCACCATTTCTTACGGAGCCCGGGACATTCAGTACTTC
NA	TRBJ1-1	TRBV7-8	few	CASSSTGGRHTEAFF	TGTGCCAGCAGCTCGACAGGAGGCCGGCACACTGAAGCTTTCTTT
NA	TRBJ2-2	TRBV4-3	NA	CASSQVRRPGELFF	TGCGCCAGCAGCCAAGTTAGAAGACCCGGGGAGCTGTTTTTT
TRBD1	TRBJ2-5	TRBV12-3/TRBV12-4	NA	CASSFQGEVGETQYF	TGTGCCAGCAGTTTCCAGGGGGAAGTGGGAGAGACCCAGTACTTC